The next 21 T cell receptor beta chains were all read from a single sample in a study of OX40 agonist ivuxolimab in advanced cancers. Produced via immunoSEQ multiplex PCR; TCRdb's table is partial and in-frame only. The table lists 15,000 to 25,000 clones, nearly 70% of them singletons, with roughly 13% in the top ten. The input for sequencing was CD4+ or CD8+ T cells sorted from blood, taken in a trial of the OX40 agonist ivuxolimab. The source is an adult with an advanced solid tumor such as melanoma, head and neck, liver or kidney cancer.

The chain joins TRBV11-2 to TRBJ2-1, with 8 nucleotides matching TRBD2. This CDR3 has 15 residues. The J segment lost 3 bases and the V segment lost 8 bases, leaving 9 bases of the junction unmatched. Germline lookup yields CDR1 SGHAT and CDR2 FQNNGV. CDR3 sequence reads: CASAFSGGLYNEQFF. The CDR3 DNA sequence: TGTGCCAGCGCCTTCAGCGGGGGCCTCTACAATGAGCAGTTCTTC.

The CDR3 reads CSVRGGVAGVPTDTQYF. CDR3 sequence (DNA): TGCAGCGTCCGAGGTGGAGTAGCGGGAGTCCCGACAGATACGCAGTATTTT. The chain is built from TRBV29-1 and TRBJ2-3; TRBD2 matches at 9 bases. There are 17 residues in the CDR3. The V segment lost 6 bases and the J segment 3 bases; nucleotides outside the gene matches: 16. Germline CDR1 reads SQVTM; CDR2 reads ANQGSEA.

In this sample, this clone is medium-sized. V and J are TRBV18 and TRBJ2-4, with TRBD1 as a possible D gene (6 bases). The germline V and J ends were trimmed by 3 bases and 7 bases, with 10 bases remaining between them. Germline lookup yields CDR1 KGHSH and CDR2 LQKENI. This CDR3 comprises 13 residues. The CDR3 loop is CASSPGRGNIQYF. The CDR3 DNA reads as TGTGCCAGCTCACCCGGCAGGGGTAACATTCAGTACTTC.

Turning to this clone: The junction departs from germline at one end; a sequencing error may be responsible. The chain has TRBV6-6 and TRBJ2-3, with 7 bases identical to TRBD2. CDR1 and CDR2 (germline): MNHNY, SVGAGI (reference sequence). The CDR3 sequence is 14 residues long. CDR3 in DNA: TGTGCCATCAGTGAGGTGGGGGGGACAGATACGCAGTATTTT. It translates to CAISEVGGTDTQYF.

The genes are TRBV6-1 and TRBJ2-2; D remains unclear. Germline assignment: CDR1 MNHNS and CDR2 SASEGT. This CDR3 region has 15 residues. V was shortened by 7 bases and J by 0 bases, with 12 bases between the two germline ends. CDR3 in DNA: TGTGCCAGCAACCCTTTTTTCACGAACACCGGGGAGCTGTTTTTT. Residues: CASNPFFTNTGELFF.

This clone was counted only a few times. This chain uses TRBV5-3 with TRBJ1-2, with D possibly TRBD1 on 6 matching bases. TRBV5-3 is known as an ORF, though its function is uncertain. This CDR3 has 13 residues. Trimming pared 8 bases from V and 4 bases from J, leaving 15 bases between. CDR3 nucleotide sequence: TGTGCCAGCAGCCGACAGGACTTCTATGGCTACACCTTC. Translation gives CASSRQDFYGYTF.

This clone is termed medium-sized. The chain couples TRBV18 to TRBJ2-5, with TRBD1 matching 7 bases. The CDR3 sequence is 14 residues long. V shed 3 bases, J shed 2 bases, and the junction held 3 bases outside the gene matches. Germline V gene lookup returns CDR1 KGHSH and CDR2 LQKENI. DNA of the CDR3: TGTGCCAGCTCACCGACAGGGCGACAAGAGACCCAGTACTTC. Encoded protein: CASSPTGRQETQYF.

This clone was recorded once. CDR3 DNA: TGTGCCAGCAGCCTGGGGAGAGGGGGGAATGAAAAACTGTTTTTT. Translation gives CASSLGRGGNEKLFF. This chain connects TRBV14 to TRBJ1-4, with a weak D call TRBD1 (6 bases). The CDR3 has 15 amino acids. Trimming stripped 4 bases from V and 5 bases from J, with 14 bases between. Germline values: CDR1 SGHDN, CDR2 FVKESK. Complete variable domain (other parts from reference TRBV14 and TRBJ1-4): EAGVTQFPSHSVIEKGQTVTLRCDPISGHDNLYWYRRVMGKEIKFLLHFVKESKQDESGMPNNRFLAERTGGTYSTLKVQPAELEDSGVYFCASSLGRGGNEKLFFGSGTQLSVL.

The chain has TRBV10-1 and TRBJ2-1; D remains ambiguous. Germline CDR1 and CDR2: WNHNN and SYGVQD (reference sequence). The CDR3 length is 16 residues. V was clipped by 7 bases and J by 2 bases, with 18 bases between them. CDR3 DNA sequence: TGCGCCAGCACCACCGACGCCCCGAACGCCTACAATGAGCAGTTCTTC. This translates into CASTTDAPNAYNEQFF.

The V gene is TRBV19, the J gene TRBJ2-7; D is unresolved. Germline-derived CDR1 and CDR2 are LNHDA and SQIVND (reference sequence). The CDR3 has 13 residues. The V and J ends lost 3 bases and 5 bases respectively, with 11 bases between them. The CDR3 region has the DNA TGTGCCAGTAGTATCCGCGCAGGAAACGAGCAGTACTTC. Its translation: CASSIRAGNEQYF.

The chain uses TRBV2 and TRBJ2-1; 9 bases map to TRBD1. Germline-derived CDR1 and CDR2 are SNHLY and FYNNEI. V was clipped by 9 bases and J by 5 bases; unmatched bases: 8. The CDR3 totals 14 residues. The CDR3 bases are TGTGCCAGGGGGACAGGGCTTCGCGACAATGAGCAGTTCTTC. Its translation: CARGTGLRDNEQFF.

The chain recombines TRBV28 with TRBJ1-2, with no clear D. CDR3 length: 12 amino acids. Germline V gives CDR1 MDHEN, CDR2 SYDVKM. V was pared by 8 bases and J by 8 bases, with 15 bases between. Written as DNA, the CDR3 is TGTGCCAGCGATGGACTAACGAGAGGCTACACCTTC. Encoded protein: CASDGLTRGYTF.

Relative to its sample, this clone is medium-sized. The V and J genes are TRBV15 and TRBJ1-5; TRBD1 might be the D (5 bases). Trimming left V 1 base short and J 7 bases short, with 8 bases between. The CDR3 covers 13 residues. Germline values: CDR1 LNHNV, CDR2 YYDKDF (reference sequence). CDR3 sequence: CATSRGGDQPQHF. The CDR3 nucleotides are TGTGCCACCAGCAGAGGAGGGGACCAGCCCCAGCATTTT.

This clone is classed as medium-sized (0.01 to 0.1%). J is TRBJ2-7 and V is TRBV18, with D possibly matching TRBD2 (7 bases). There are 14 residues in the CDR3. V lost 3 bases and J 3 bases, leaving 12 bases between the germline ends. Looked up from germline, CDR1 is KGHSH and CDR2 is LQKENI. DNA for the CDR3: TGTGCCAGCTCACCGGGGGGGCCCCTCTACGAGCAGTACTTC. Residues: CASSPGGPLYEQYF.

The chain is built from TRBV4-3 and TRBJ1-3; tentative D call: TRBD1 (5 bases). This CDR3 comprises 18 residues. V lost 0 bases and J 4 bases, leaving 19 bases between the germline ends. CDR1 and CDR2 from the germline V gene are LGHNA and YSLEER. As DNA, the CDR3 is TGCGCCAGCAGCCAAGATTGGGCTTGGGGGACGGGCGGAAACACCATATATTTT. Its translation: CASSQDWAWGTGGNTIYF.

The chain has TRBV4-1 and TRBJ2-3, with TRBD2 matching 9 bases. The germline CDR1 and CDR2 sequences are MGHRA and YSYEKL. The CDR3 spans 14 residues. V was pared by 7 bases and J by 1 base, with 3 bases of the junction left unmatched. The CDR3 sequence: CASTSGDRTDTQYF. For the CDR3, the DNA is TGCGCCAGCACTAGCGGGGACCGCACAGATACGCAGTATTTT.

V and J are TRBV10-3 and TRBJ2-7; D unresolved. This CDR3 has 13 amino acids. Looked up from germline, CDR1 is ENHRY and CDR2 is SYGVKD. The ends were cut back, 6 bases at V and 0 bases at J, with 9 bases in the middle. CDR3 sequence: CAISSESSYEQYF. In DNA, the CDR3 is TGTGCCATCAGCTCAGAGAGCTCCTACGAGCAGTACTTC.

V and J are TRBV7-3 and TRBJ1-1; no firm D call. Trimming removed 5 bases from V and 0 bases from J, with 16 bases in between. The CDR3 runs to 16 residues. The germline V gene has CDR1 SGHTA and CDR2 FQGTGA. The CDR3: CASSLQSGILNTEAFF. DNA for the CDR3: TGTGCCAGCAGCCTACAAAGTGGCATTCTGAACACTGAAGCTTTCTTT.

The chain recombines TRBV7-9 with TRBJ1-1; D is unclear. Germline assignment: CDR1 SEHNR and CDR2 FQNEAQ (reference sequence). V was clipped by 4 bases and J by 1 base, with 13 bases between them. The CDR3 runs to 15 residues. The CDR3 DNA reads TGTGCCAGCAGCTCGGTAGAATTTTCGAACACTGAAGCTTTCTTT. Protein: CASSSVEFSNTEAFF.

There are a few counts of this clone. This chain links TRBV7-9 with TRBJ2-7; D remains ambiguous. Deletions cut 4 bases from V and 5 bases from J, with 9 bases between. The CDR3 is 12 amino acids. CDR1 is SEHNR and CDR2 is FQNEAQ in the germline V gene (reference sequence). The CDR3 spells CASSSSSHEQYF. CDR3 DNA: TGTGCCAGCAGCTCTTCATCCCACGAGCAGTACTTC.

CDR3 protein: CASLFFLESNQPQHF. In nucleotides, the CDR3 is TGTGCCAGCCTGTTTTTCCTAGAGAGCAATCAGCCCCAGCATTTT. The chain employs TRBV6-1 and TRBJ1-5; D ambiguous. The CDR3 has 15 amino acids. The germline V gene encodes CDR1 MNHNS and CDR2 SASEGT. Trimming pared 8 bases from V and 1 base from J, leaving 15 bases between.